One sample yielded the 20 T cell receptor beta chains listed below, sequenced in a study of blood T cell repertoires in COVID-19. TCRdb's copy holds only in-frame clones and misses some; the assay was immunoSEQ multiplex PCR. This sample has more than 95,000 clones, with more than 85% found just once. Sequenced sample: peripheral blood. The receptors come from a human donor in a cohort sampled during active COVID-19.

In nucleotides, the CDR3 is TGTGCCAGCAGCCTACGGATACGGGGAACCGGGGCCAACGTCCTGACTTTC. Its protein is CASSLRIRGTGANVLTF. The chain carries TRBV5-4 and TRBJ2-6; a weak D match, TRBD2 (5 bases). Germline-derived CDR1 and CDR2 are SGHNT and YYREEE (reference sequence). This CDR3 has 17 amino acids. The V gene lost 4 bases and the J gene lost 4 bases, with 18 bases spanning the gap.

The gene calls are TRBV23-1 and TRBJ2-7, with a tentative D call TRBD2 (5 bases). TRBV23-1 is treated as an ORF (open reading frame) with a function not yet certain. Trimming left V 0 bases short and J 4 bases short, with 22 bases between. CDR3 length: 18 amino acids. Here the CDR3 reads CASSQSVGVVPRVYEQYF. In DNA, the CDR3 is TGCGCCAGCAGTCAATCGGTCGGGGTAGTCCCCAGAGTTTACGAGCAGTACTTC.

The rearrangement joins TRBV5-1 to TRBJ1-1, with 9 positions matching TRBD1. V was clipped by 5 bases and J by 2 bases; unmatched bases: 13. Looked up from germline, CDR1 is SGHRS and CDR2 is YFSETQ. The CDR3 runs to 17 residues. The CDR3 sequence is CASRRLPGQGLNTEAFF. In DNA, the CDR3 is TGCGCCAGCAGGCGCCTACCGGGACAGGGCTTAAACACTGAAGCTTTCTTT.

In this sample, this clone turned up a few times. V and J are TRBV2 and TRBJ1-5; possible D gene TRBD1, 6 bases. Germline CDR1 and CDR2: SNHLY and FYNNEI. The V end lost 6 bases, the J end lost 0 bases, and 12 bases lay between the germline ends. The CDR3 totals 15 residues. The CDR3 sequence is CASRNRDYSNQPQHF. Here the CDR3 DNA reads TGTGCCAGCAGAAACAGGGACTATAGCAATCAGCCCCAGCATTTT.

J is TRBJ2-3 and V is TRBV12-2; TRBD2 is taken as the D call from the table, unchecked against the DNA. TRBV12-2 is annotated as a pseudogene. The CDR3 length is 17 residues. The DNA for the CDR3 is TGTGCAAGTCGCGCGCTCGGGGGGCCGAGGGATACAGATACGCAGTATTTT. Translated: CASRALGGPRDTDTQYF.

The V gene is TRBV5-1, the J gene TRBJ2-3; TRBD2 aligns across 8 bases. The germline V gene has CDR1 SGHRS and CDR2 YFSETQ. The V segment lost 4 bases and the J segment 4 bases; nucleotides outside the gene matches: 11. CDR3 length: 16 residues. In DNA, the CDR3 is TGCGCCAGCAGCCCGGGACTAGGGTCTACGGCAGATACGCAGTATTTT. Residues: CASSPGLGSTADTQYF.

Only one count was recorded for this clone. This chain joins TRBV7-9 and TRBJ1-2, with D uncertain. V was trimmed by 1 base and J by 4 bases, leaving 13 bases between them. The CDR3 totals 15 residues. Germline V lookup: CDR1 SEHNR, CDR2 FQNEAQ (reference sequence). CDR3 amino acids: CASSLGASQAYGYTF. The CDR3 DNA is TGTGCCAGCAGCTTAGGGGCGTCGCAGGCCTATGGCTACACCTTC.

The chain recombines TRBV28 with TRBJ2-7; TRBD2 is a possible D gene (5 bases). V was cut by 7 bases and J by 3 bases, with 25 bases left in between. Per the germline V gene, CDR1 is MDHEN and CDR2 is SYDVKM. The CDR3 length is 17 residues. The CDR3 nucleotides read TGTGCCAGCAACACTAAGAGAGGACTGGGGTCCCTCTACGAGCAGTACTTC. Translation: CASNTKRGLGSLYEQYF.

The chain has TRBV29-1 and TRBJ2-3; TRBD2 aligns across 7 bases. J gave up 6 bases and V 2 bases, and 8 bases lay outside the gene matches. The germline V gene encodes CDR1 SQVTM and CDR2 ANQGSEA. This CDR3 region has 14 residues. The chain's CDR3 is CSVESGLAGDTQYF. The CDR3 region has the DNA TGCAGCGTTGAATCTGGCTTAGCGGGCGATACGCAGTATTTT.

The chain links TRBV19 to TRBJ1-2; 8 nucleotides align to TRBD1. The CDR3 totals 16 residues. Germline V lookup: CDR1 LNHDA, CDR2 SQIVND (reference sequence). J lost 4 bases, V lost 10 bases, and 17 bases had no gene match. The CDR3 DNA follows: TGTGCCACGACTCTCGGACAGGGCGCTAGGATCTATGGCTACACCTTC. It is translated as CATTLGQGARIYGYTF.

This chain connects TRBV9 to TRBJ1-1; 7 nucleotides agree with TRBD1. The CDR3 is made up of 14 amino acids. With 4 bases clipped from V and 3 bases from J, the junction kept 6 bases outside the gene matches. Germline-derived CDR1 and CDR2 are SGDLS and YYNGEE. This chain's CDR3 is CASSYRDSYTEAFF. As DNA, the CDR3 is TGTGCCAGCAGCTACCGGGACAGCTACACTGAAGCTTTCTTT.

The chain recombines TRBV3-1 (or the pseudogene TRBV3-2) with TRBJ1-2; possible D gene TRBD1, 6 bases. Germline V CDR1 and CDR2: LGHDT, YNNKEL (reference sequence). There are 15 residues in the CDR3. Between the trimmed V and J ends, which lost 1 base and 3 bases, there was a span of 12 bases. The CDR3 region has the DNA TGTGCCAGCAGCCAAGTTCAGGGGAAGGACTATGGCTACACCTTC. The encoded protein is CASSQVQGKDYGYTF.

CDR3 DNA: TGTGCCAGCTCACCACCCCGGACTAGCGGTCCCTACGAGCAGTACTTC. Protein product: CASSPPRTSGPYEQYF. The V and J genes are TRBV18 and TRBJ2-7, with 10 bases matching TRBD2. In germline, CDR1 is KGHSH, CDR2 LQKENI. The CDR3 length is 16 residues. The junction had 4 bases not matched to a gene; V was cut back by 0 bases and J by 2 bases.

The chain recombines TRBV7-2 with TRBJ2-3, with D maybe TRBD2 (5 bases). Deletions cut 1 base from V and 2 bases from J, with 13 bases between. This CDR3 spans 16 amino acids. Germline CDR1 is SGHTA and CDR2 is FQGNSA. CDR3 DNA: TGTGCCAGCAGCTTAGGTGTAGGACTTACCACAGATACGCAGTATTTT. It translates to CASSLGVGLTTDTQYF.

J is TRBJ1-2 and V is TRBV5-6, with D unresolved. CDR1 and CDR2 from the germline V gene are SGHDT and YYEEEE. The CDR3 is 13 residues long. V was pared by 3 bases and J by 1 base, with 7 bases between. The CDR3 loop is CASSSGFNYGYTF. CDR3 nucleotides: TGTGCCAGCAGCTCGGGATTTAACTATGGCTACACCTTC.

The rearrangement uses TRBV19 and TRBJ2-1; D may be TRBD2 (6 bases). This CDR3 is built from 13 residues. CDR1 and CDR2 from the germline V gene are LNHDA and SQIVND (reference sequence). The V end was cut by 7 bases, the J end by 7 bases, with 14 bases between. The DNA for the CDR3 is TGTGCCAGTACTCCGTATGCGGGAAATGAGCAGTTCTTC. Amino acid sequence: CASTPYAGNEQFF.

The chain combines TRBV11-2 with TRBJ1-4; possibly TRBD1 for D (5 bases). Germline CDR1 reads SGHAT; CDR2 reads FQNNGV. CDR3 length: 13 residues. V lost 3 bases and J lost 17, with 19 bases in between. The CDR3 DNA is TGTGCCAGCAGCTTTGTCGGTGGCCCGGGACTCTTTTTT. Amino acid sequence: CASSFVGGPGLFF.

This chain uses TRBV9 with TRBJ1-6, with no clear D. Trimming took off 0 bases at V and 13 bases at J, with 11 bases between the two ends. The length of the CDR3 is 13 residues. The germline gives CDR1 SGDLS, CDR2 YYNGEE. This chain's CDR3 is CASSVANGNPLHF. The CDR3 DNA reads as TGTGCCAGCAGCGTAGCTAACGGGAACCCCCTCCACTTT.

The gene calls are TRBV2 and TRBJ2-2, with TRBD1 as a possible D gene (7 bases). V was shortened by 0 bases and J by 6 bases, with 17 bases between the two germline ends. The CDR3 is 17 residues long. Per the germline V gene, CDR1 is SNHLY and CDR2 is FYNNEI. The CDR3 coding sequence is TGTGCCAGCAGTGAAGCAGGGGGGACAGTCTTAGCCGGGGAGCTGTTTTTT. Its translation: CASSEAGGTVLAGELFF.

The V call is TRBV14, the J call TRBJ1-3, with D perhaps matching TRBD1 (5 bases). The germline gives CDR1 SGHDN, CDR2 FVKESK. Trimming took off 3 bases at V and 1 base at J, with 7 bases between the two ends. This CDR3 has 14 residues. CDR3 loop: CASSHRGSGNTIYF. Here the CDR3 DNA reads TGTGCCAGCAGCCATCGGGGGTCTGGAAACACCATATATTTT.